This T cell receptor beta chain was retrieved from a study of PD-1 blockade in classical Hodgkin lymphoma (dated by TCRdb to the early 2020s). As for the study more broadly: Nivolumab dosing was 3 mg/kg intravenously every 2 weeks, continuing until either disease progression or unacceptable toxicity. The study used TCR beta sequencing and CyTOF to define a peripheral blood immune signature of response to PD-1 blockade in classical Hodgkin lymphoma.

Genomic DNA was isolated using the Qiagen DNeasy kit from unsorted PBMCs as well as from negatively selected CD4+ and CD8+ fractions. TCR beta CDR3 regions were amplified by immunoSEQ multiplex PCR using primers annealing to V and J segments. A synthetic immune receptor repertoire was used to minimize amplification bias, and any remaining bias was removed computationally after sequencing. In the paper's pipeline: Repertoire diversity was quantified as the Shannon entropy index using custom Python scripts. Unsorted, CD4+ and CD8+ repertoires were analyzed separately, except for combined analyses in which CD4+ and CD8+ sequences were merged in silico. Clonal expansion was defined as at least a 2-fold frequency increase after treatment relative to C1D1, with a pseudocount of 0.5 for undetected baseline clones. Clones with 0 or 1 copy at C1D1 were defined as singleton clones, while clones with 2 or more copies were defined as non-singleton clones. Clones expanded in unsorted samples were annotated as CD4+, CD8+ or unknown by matching protein sequences in sorted samples from the same patient. Wilcoxon tests on paired samples were used to test diversity changes from C1D1 to C4D1. TCRdb mirrors the immuneACCESS table, restricted to in-frame sequences. Some clones are absent from its copies; in checked studies, under half trace to an unresolved V gene, and the reason for the others is unknown. V and J calls and clone size follow that table, whereas D and trimming were derived from the DNA. This sample has 98,000 or so clones in its table, and nearly 90% of those were observed once. The ten largest account for 20% of the sample.

V loses 5 bases, J loses 4 bases, and the germline ends lie 14 bases apart. CDR1 is given as SGHVS and CDR2 as FNYEAQ, both from the germline V gene. Reading from cysteine to phenylalanine, the CDR3 counts 14 amino acids. The kept DNA is CDR3 alone, 42 bases in frame from the first base. This specimen's time point label, per the study, means: cycle 2 day 1 (C2D1) of nivolumab. All trial patients had relapsed after autologous stem cell transplantation, with cohorts A, B and C differing in prior brentuximab vedotin exposure. The trial cohort was composed of 56 patients with relapsed/refractory classical Hodgkin lymphoma, for whom complete response, partial response or progressive disease was recorded as best overall response. Single-agent nivolumab was administered to trial patients in the multi-cohort phase II CheckMate 205 trial. An independent review committee assessed best overall response by applying the 2007 International Working Group response criteria. PBMCs from the trial were collected at three points: immediately before nivolumab initiation (C1D1), and during therapy at cycle 2 day 1 and cycle 4 day 1. After peripheral blood was drawn into 8 mL Vacutainer Cell Preparation Tubes, PBMCs were isolated by centrifugation and then cryopreserved.

The sample holds one count of this clone. Its antigen is unknown. No much larger clonotype is one base removed from it; base qualities were not supplied. The full study reports these points: Trial patients with a complete response had baseline diversity similar to that of newly diagnosed patients, while partial responders and progressors had significantly lower diversity. The study was restricted to a single clinical trial cohort, and the causes of repertoire differences, possibly disease activity or prior therapy, were left undefined. CD4+ but not CD8+ TCR diversity rose significantly by C4D1 (p=0.0027 vs p=0.16), most apparent in complete responders (p=0.02). Baseline TCR diversity was reported to be lower in newly diagnosed patients than in healthy donors and to be lower still in relapsed/refractory patients. Diversity was lower in patients who began nivolumab less than 1 year after ASCT, so these patients were left out of later analyses to avoid confounding by immune reconstitution.

The origin of this receptor is a human donor with classical Hodgkin lymphoma. This chain is built from TRBV7-6 and TRBJ1-2, and perhaps TRBD1 as D gene, on 6 matching bases. The sample in question was peripheral blood mononuclear cells (PBMCs), obtained before the second cycle of nivolumab. The DNA sequence is given as TGTGCCAGCAGCGCCGCGGGGGCGCCCTATGGCTACACCTTC. It is translated as CASSAAGAPYGYTF.